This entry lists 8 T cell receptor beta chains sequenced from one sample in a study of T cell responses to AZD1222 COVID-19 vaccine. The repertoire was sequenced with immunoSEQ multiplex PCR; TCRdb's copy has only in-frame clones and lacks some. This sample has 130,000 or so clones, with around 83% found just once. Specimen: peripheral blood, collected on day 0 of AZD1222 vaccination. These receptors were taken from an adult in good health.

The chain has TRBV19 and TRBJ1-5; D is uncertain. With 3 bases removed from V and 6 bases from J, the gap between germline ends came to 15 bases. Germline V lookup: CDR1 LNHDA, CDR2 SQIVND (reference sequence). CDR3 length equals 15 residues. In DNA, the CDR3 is TGTGCCAGTAGTATGAACGCCGCGGAGGGTCAGCCCCAGCATTTT. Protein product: CASSMNAAEGQPQHF.

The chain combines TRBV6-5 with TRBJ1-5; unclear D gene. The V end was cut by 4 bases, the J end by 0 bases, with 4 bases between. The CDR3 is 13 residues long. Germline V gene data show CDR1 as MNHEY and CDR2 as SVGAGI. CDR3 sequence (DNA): TGTGCCAGCAGTTTACATAGCAATCAGCCCCAGCATTTT. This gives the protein CASSLHSNQPQHF.

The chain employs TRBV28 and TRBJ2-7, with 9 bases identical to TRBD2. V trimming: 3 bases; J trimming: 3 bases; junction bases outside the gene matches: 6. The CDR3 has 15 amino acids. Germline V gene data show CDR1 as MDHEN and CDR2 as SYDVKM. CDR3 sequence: CASSFLGLASYEQYF. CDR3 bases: TGTGCCAGCAGTTTTCTCGGACTAGCGAGCTACGAGCAGTACTTC.

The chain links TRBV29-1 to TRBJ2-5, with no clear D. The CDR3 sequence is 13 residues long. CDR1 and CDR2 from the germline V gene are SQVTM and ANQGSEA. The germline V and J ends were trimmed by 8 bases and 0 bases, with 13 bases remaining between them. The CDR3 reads CSNTGPYQETQYF. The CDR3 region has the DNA TGCAGCAACACTGGACCGTACCAAGAGACCCAGTACTTC.

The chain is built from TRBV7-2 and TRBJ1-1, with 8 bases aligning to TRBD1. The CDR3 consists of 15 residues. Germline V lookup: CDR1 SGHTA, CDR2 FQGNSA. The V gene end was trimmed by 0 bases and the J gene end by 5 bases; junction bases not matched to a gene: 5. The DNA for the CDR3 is TGTGCCAGCAGCTTAGCGGGGACAGGAACAACTGAAGCTTTCTTT. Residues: CASSLAGTGTTEAFF.

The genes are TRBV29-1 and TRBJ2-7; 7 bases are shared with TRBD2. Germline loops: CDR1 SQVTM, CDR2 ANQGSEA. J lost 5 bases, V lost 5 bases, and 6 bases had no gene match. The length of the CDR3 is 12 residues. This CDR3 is CSVKAGADEQYF. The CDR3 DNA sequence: TGCAGCGTTAAGGCGGGAGCTGACGAGCAGTACTTC.

The CDR3 reads CSVEDQGLGRADTQYF. The CDR3 bases are TGCAGCGTTGAAGATCAGGGACTAGGGCGAGCAGATACGCAGTATTTT. The chain couples TRBV29-1 to TRBJ2-3; TRBD2 agrees at 8 bases. Germline values: CDR1 SQVTM, CDR2 ANQGSEA. With 0 bases clipped from V and 4 bases from J, the junction kept 9 bases outside the gene matches. CDR3 size: 16 residues.

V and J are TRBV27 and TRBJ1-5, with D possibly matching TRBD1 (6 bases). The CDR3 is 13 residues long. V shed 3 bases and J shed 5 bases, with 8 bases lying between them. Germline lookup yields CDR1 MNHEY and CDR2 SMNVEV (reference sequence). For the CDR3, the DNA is TGTGCCAGCAGTTTCAGGGGAGATCAGCCCCAGCATTTT. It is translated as CASSFRGDQPQHF.